These 3 T cell receptor beta chains were all obtained from the same sample, sequenced in a study of blood T cell repertoires in COVID-19. Measured with immunoSEQ multiplex PCR; TCRdb has only the in-frame clones, and not every one. The table lists 350,000 to 450,000 clones, around 89% of them singletons, with 0.9% to 1.2% in the top ten. The sample consisted of PBMCs or T cells enriched from blood (not recorded which). These receptors came from a man aged 30 to 45 who had recovered from COVID-19.

This CDR3 reads CASTPMLAGNNEQFF. The CDR3 nucleotides are TGCGCCAGCACCCCCATGCTAGCGGGGAACAATGAGCAGTTCTTC. The chain is built from TRBV4-1 and TRBJ2-1; 9 bases agree with TRBD2. This CDR3 is built from 15 residues. Germline values: CDR1 MGHRA, CDR2 YSYEKL. Trimming cost V 7 bases and J 5 bases; bases outside gene matches: 9.

The CDR3 coding sequence is TGTGCCAGCAGCCACCGGGACAGGAACACTGAAGCTTTCTTT. This sequence encodes CASSHRDRNTEAFF. The chain combines TRBV6-5 with TRBJ1-1, with TRBD1 matching over 7 bases. V was pared by 6 bases and J by 1 base, with 5 bases of the junction left unmatched. The CDR3 consists of 14 residues. Germline CDR1 MNHEY, CDR2 SVGAGI.

The chain is built from TRBV3-1 (or the pseudogene TRBV3-2) and TRBJ2-1; 8 nucleotides line up with TRBD2. V was pared by 4 bases and J by 8 bases, with 7 bases of the junction left unmatched. Germline V gene lookup returns CDR1 LGHDT and CDR2 YNNKEL (reference sequence). The CDR3 is 14 amino acids. The CDR3 DNA follows: TGTGCCAGCAGCCTCGGGACTAGATCCCATGAGCAGTTCTTC. It yields the protein CASSLGTRSHEQFF.